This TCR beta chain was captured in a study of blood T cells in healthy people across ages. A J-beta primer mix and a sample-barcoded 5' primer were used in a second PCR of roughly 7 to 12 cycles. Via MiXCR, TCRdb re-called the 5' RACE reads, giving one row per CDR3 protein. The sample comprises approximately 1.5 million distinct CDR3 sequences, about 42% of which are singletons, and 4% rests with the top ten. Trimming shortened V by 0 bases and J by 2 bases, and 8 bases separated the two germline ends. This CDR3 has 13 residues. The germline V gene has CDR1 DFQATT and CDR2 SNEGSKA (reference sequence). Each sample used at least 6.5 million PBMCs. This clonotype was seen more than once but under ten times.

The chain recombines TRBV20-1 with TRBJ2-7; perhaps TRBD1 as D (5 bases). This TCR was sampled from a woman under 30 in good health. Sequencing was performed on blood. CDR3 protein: CSAREGRAYEQYF. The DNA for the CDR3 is TGCAGTGCTAGAGAGGGCAGGGCCTACGAGCAGTACTTC.